The text below deals with one TCR beta chain. The sample originates from a study of blood T cell repertoires in COVID-19. Study-wide background: Acute and convalescent COVID-19 samples came from the United States, Italy and Spain. T cells, B-cell-depleted T cells, or PBMCs supplied cDNA or gDNA.

Original processing methods: Amplified reference gene primers provided the basis for estimating nucleated cell counts. TCRdb's table, derived via immunoSEQ multiplex PCR, lists solely in-frame clones and lacks some. Clone size and V and J calls were adopted from that table, with D and trimming inferred from the DNA. The sample has 4,500 to 6,000 clones; 73% are singletons. V gave up 2 bases and J gave up 7 bases, with 12 bases separating them. This CDR3 region has 14 residues. Germline lookup yields CDR1 KGHSH and CDR2 LQKENI. Sequenced sample: peripheral blood. This clonotype originated in a human donor in a cohort sampled during active COVID-19. The V gene is TRBV18, the J gene TRBJ1-5; no clear D. Written as DNA, the CDR3 is TGTGCCAGCTCACCAGGCTCGCTCCCACAGCCCCAGCATTTT. Its translation: CASSPGSLPQPQHF.